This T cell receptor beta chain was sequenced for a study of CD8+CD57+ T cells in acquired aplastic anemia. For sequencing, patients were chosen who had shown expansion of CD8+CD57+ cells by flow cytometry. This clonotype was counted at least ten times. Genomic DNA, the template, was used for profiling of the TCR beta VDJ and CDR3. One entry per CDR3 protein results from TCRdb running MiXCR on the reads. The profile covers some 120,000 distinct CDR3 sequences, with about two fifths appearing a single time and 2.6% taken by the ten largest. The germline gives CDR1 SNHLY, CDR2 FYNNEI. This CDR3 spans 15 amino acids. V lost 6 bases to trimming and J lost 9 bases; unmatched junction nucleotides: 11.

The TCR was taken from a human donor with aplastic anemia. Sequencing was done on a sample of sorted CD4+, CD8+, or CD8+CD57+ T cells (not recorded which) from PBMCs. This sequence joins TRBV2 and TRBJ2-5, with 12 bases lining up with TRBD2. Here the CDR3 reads CASRRLAGAPGPQYF. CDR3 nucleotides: TGTGCCAGCAGAAGACTAGCGGGGGCCCCCGGGCCCCAGTACTTC.